This TCR beta chain originates from a study of CD8+ T cells in alopecia areata (dated by TCRdb to about 2018). Describing the broader study: The treated patients took part in an open-label pilot trial in which moderate-to-severe alopecia areata was treated with oral tofacitinib at 5 to 10 mg twice daily. Patients received tofacitinib for 6 to 18 months and were then followed off drug for 6 months to check for delayed response and recurrence. For the treated patients, the SALT score, which quantifies what percentage of scalp surface area is affected, served as the measure of disease severity. In both human patients and the C3H/HeJ mouse model, the study applied high-throughput TCRbeta sequencing to look at T cell clonal expansion in alopecia areata. In humans, TCRbeta sequencing was performed on scalp tissue and on sorted CD4+ and CD8+ peripheral blood T cells from healthy controls and from patients with patchy or totalis/universalis alopecia areata. Patients on tofacitinib were biopsied at baseline and after 4 and 24 weeks of treatment, and several of the patients also had a later scalp biopsy. Scalp clonality was compared across normal scalp (n=4), patchy alopecia areata scalp (n=8), and alopecia totalis/universalis scalp (n=8). RNA came from the PAXgene miRNA kit for fixed scalp, the miRNeasy kit for PBMCs, and the RNeasy kit for mouse skin. Amplification of TCRbeta CDR3 regions was done by immunoSEQ multiplex PCR using 35 Vbeta forward primers and 13 Jbeta reverse primers. Beyond this particular receptor, the publication reports: Many expanded lesional clones persisted in scalp and blood during tofacitinib treatment, which may partly explain relapse after stopping treatment. TCR sequences shared between patients were less clear than in mice, possibly partly because of HLA diversity in the patient population. Unlike mouse skin, where gammadelta T cells dominate, normal human skin contains resident alphabeta T cells that get sequenced too, which complicates analysis of the scalp TCR repertoire. Scalp clonality and the number of expanded CD8+ clones among the top 100 scalp clones were significantly decreased by tofacitinib. Because the treated cohort was small and had only one nonresponder, larger studies are needed to examine links between baseline CD8+ expansion and response. Compared with normal scalp, lesional scalp had higher clonality and more expanded CD8+ clones, particularly in alopecia totalis/universalis, a pattern that suggests antigenic drive.

The meaning of the sample's time point label: 20 to 30 weeks on oral tofacitinib. The sample's treatment or condition, from its label and the paper: oral pan-JAK inhibitor, 5-10 mg twice daily. Lesional scalp punch biopsies and peripheral blood were obtained from alopecia areata patients. PBMCs were isolated by density centrifugation and stained for CD3, CD4 and CD8, and CD4+ and CD8+ T cells were sorted on a FACSAria. A note on this clone: Its antigen remains unidentified. Per-base quality was not reported, and no clone a single base away is much larger than it.

The receptor library was made with the immunoSEQ multiplex PCR assay. RNA was extracted from all samples and reverse transcribed into cDNA, which served as template for TCR sequencing. First-strand cDNA was synthesized using SuperScript III with a 2:1 mix of oligo-dT and random hexamers. A synthetic immune receptor repertoire was used to assess amplification bias, and residual bias was removed computationally. In the paper's pipeline: Raw reads were preprocessed to remove errors, and CDR3 was defined according to IMGT conventions as the region from the conserved cysteine to phenylalanine. Clonality was calculated as 1 minus Shannon entropy normalized by log2 of the number of productive unique TCRs. CD4 or CD8 identity of scalp clones was inferred by cross-referencing scalp TCRbeta sequences with sorted blood CD4 and CD8 repertoires. As stored in TCRdb, this immuneACCESS dataset retains in-frame rearrangements with V and J assigned. A fraction of the clones does not appear; measured against another copy, unresolved V genes explain less than half of the discrepancy, and the remainder lacks a known reason. V and J calls plus clone size are reproduced from that table; the DNA served to infer D and trimming. The sample includes about 110,000 clones, with about four fifths observed a single time. Clones ranked in the top ten supply around 25% of the sample.

The V and J ends are trimmed by 0 bases and 4 bases, leaving 12 bases between them. From its cysteine to its phenylalanine, the CDR3 spans 15 amino acids. Of the read, only the CDR3 DNA is kept; its 45 bases are in frame from base 1. CDR1 and CDR2 are drawn from the germline V gene: LGHNA, YSLEER. Sequenced material: CD8+ T cells sorted from blood, taken at week 24, from a patient treated with tofacitinib. The receptor was isolated from a human donor with alopecia areata. Rearrangement joined TRBV4-3 to TRBJ1-2, and possibly TRBD1, on 5 matching bases. The CDR3: CASSQEAGQSYGYTF. The DNA is as follows: TGCGCCAGCAGCCAAGAGGCGGGGCAGAGCTATGGCTACACCTTC.